This TCR beta chain was captured in a study of T cells in Graves' hyperthyroidism and ophthalmopathy. Across the study: Peripheral blood was drawn at first diagnosis, prior to all treatment.

The source material, RNA transcripts, was used to amplify TCR beta CDR3 regions. In the first-round RT-PCR of the TCR CDR3, the HTBI primer set was used. One entry per CDR3 protein, called by TCRdb with MiXCR from the multiplex PCR reads. The table records about 350,000 distinct CDR3 sequences, around 13% of them present only once. The CDR3 is 15 amino acids. Trimming left V 4 bases short and J 4 bases short, with 15 bases between. Germline V gives CDR1 SGDLS, CDR2 YYNGEE. The receptor's source is a woman aged 30 to 39 with Graves' hyperthyroidism. The rearrangement uses TRBV9 and TRBJ1-5; tentative D call: TRBD1 (5 bases). Sequencing was carried out using blood. This chain's CDR3 is CASSLRGAQNQPQHF. CDR3 sequence (DNA): TGTGCCAGCAGCCTCCGAGGGGCGCAGAATCAGCCCCAGCATTTT.